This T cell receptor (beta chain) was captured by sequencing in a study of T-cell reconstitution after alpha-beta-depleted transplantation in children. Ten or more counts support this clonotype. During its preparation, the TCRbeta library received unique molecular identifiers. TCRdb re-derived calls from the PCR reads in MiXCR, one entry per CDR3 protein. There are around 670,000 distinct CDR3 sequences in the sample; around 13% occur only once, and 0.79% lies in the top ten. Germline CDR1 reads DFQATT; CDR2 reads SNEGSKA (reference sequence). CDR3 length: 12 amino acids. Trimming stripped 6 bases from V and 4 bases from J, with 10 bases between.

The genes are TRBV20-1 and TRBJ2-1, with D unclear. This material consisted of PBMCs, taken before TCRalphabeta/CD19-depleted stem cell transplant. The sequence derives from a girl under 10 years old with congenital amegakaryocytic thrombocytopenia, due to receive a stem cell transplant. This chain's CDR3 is CSAAKEYNEQFF. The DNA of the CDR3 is TGCAGTGCCGCGAAGGAATACAATGAGCAGTTCTTC.